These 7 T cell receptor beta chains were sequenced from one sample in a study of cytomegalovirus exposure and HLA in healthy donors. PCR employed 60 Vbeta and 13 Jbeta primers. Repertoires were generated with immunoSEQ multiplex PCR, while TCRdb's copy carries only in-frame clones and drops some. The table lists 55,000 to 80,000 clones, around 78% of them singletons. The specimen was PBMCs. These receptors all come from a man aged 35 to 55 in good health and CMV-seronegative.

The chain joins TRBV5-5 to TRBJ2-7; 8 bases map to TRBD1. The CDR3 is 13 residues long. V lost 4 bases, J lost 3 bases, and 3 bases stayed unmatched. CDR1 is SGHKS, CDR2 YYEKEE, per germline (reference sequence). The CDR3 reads CASSGDRGYEQYF. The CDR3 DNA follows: TGTGCCAGCAGCGGCGACAGGGGCTACGAGCAGTACTTC.

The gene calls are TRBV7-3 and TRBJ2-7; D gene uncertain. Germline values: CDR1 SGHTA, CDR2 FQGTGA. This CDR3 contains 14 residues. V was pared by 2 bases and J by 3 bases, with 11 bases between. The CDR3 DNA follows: TGTGCCAGCAGCTTATTTGGCAGTTACTACGAGCAGTACTTC. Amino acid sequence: CASSLFGSYYEQYF.

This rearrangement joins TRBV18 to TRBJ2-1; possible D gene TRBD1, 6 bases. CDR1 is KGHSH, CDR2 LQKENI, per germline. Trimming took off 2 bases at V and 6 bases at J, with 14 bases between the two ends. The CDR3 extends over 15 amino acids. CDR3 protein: CASSPTGIRGNEQFF. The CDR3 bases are TGTGCCAGCTCACCAACAGGGATCCGGGGCAATGAGCAGTTCTTC.

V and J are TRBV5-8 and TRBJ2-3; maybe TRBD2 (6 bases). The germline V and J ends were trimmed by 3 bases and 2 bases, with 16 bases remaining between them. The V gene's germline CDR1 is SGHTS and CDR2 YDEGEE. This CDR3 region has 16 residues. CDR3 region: CASSWGDFRNTDTQYF. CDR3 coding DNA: TGTGCCAGCAGCTGGGGGGACTTCCGCAACACAGATACGCAGTATTTT. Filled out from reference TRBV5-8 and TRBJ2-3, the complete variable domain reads EAGVTQSPTHLIKTRGQQATLRCSPISGHTSVYWYQQALGLGLQFLLWYDEGEERNRGNFPPRFSGRQFPNYSSELNVNALELEDSALYLCASSWGDFRNTDTQYFGPGTRLTVL.

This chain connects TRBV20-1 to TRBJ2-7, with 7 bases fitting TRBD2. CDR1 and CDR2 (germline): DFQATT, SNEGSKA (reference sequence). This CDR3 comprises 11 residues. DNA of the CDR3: TGCAGCCAGCAGGCGGGAGACGAGCAGTACTTC. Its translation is CSQQAGDEQYF.

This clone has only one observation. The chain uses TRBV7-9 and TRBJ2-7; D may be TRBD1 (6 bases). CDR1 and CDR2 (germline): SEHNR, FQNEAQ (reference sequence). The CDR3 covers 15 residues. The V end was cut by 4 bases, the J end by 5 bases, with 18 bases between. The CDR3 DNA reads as TGTGCCAGCAGCTCCAGTCGGGACATCAAGGACGAGCAGTACTTC. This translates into CASSSSRDIKDEQYF. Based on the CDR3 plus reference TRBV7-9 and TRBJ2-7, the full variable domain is DTGVSQNPRHKITKRGQNVTFRCDPISEHNRLYWYRQTLGQGPEFLTYFQNEAQLEKSRLLSDRFSAERPKGSFSTLEIQRTEQGDSAMYLCASSSSRDIKDEQYFGPGTRLTVT.

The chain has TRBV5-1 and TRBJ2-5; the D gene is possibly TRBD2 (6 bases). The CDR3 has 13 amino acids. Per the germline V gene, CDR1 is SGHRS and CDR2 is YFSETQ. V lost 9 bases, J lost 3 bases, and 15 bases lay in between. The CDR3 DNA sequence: TGCGCCACCGCCCCCGGGACTGAAGAGACCCAGTACTTC. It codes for CATAPGTEETQYF.